This T cell receptor (beta chain) derives from a study of Ad26.COV2.S vaccination and SARS-CoV-2 variants. Study background: The trial was COV1001 and the donor's arm was Ad26.COV2.S. The vaccine Ad26.COV2.S was put into the muscle once, or twice with 56 days between. General study results and limits: Greater spike-specific TCR breadth was seen in vaccine recipients than in placebo recipients.

The V and J ends lost 1 base and 9 bases, in that order; junction bases with no gene match: 7. This CDR3 spans 14 amino acids. Germline assignment: CDR1 LGHDT and CDR2 YNNKEL (reference sequence). Produced via immunoSEQ multiplex PCR; TCRdb's table is partial and in-frame only. Of around 300,000 clones in the sample, 65% to 90% are singletons; the top ten hold roughly a tenth. As regards this clone: Its antigen is unidentified.

Treatment reported: about 20 received Ad26.COV2.S at low or high dose, single or two shots; roughly five received placebo; per-sample allocation not given. At day 63 after the first vaccine or placebo injection, samples were drawn. It was an adult aged 18-55 years in Boston who was the donor. The sequence was obtained from a person aged 18-65 years who received the Ad26.COV2.S COVID-19 vaccine or a placebo. This chain joins TRBV3-1 (or the pseudogene TRBV3-2) and TRBJ1-1, with TRBD1 identical over 8 bases. Sample: peripheral blood, taken in a trial of Ad26.COV2.S vaccine versus placebo. In DNA form, the CDR3 reads TGTGCCAGCAGCCAAGTCGTTCGACAGGGGCAAGCTTTCTTT. It yields the protein CASSQVVRQGQAFF.